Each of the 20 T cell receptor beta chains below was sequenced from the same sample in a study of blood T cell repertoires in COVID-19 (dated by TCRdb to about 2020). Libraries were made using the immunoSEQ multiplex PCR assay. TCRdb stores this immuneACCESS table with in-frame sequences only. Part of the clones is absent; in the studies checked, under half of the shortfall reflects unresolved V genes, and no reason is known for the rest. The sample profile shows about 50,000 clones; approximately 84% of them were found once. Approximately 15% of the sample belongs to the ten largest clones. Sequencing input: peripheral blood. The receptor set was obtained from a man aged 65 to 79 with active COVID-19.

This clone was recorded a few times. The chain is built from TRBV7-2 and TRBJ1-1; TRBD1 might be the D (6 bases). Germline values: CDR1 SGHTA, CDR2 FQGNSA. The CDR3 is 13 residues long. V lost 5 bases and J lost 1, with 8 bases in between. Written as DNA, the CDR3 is TGTGCCAGCAGCGCACAGGGGAACACTGAAGCTTTCTTT. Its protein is CASSAQGNTEAFF.

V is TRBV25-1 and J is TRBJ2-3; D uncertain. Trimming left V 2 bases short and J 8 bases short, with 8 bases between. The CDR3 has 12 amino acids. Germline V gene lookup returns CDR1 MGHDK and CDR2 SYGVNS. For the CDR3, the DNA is TGTGCCAGCAGTGAAACCCCCGGTACGCAGTATTTT. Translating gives CASSETPGTQYF.

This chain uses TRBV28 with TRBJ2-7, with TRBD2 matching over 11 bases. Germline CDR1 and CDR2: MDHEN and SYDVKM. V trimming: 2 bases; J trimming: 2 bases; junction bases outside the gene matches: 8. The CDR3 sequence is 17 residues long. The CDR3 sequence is CASSLGLTSGAPYEQYF. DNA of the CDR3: TGTGCCAGCAGTTTAGGCCTGACTAGCGGGGCCCCCTACGAGCAGTACTTC. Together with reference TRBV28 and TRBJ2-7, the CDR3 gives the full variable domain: DVKVTQSSRYLVKRTGEKVFLECVQDMDHENMFWYRQDPGLGLRLIYFSYDVKMKEKGDIPEGYSVSREKKERFSLILESASTNQTSMYLCASSLGLTSGAPYEQYFGPGTRLTVT.

The DNA of the CDR3 is TGTGCCAGCTCACCGGGACAGGGGTATGGAAACACCATATATTTT. Its translation: CASSPGQGYGNTIYF. The rearrangement links TRBV18 to TRBJ1-3, with 10 bases fitting TRBD1. V dropped 3 bases and J dropped 3; count of bases not matched to a gene: 2. The germline V gene has CDR1 KGHSH and CDR2 LQKENI. This CDR3 contains 15 residues.

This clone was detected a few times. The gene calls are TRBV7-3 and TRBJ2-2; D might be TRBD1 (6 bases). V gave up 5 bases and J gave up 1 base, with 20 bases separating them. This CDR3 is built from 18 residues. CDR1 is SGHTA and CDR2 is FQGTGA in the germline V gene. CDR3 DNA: TGTGCCAGCAGCACCCCACACGACGGGACACAGAACACCGGGGAGCTGTTTTTT. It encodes CASSTPHDGTQNTGELFF. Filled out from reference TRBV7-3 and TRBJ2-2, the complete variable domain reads GAGVSQTPSNKVTEKGKYVELRCDPISGHTALYWYRQSLGQGPEFLIYFQGTGAADDSGLPNDRFFAVRPEGSVSTLKIQRTERGDSAVYLCASSTPHDGTQNTGELFFGEGSRLTVL.

CDR3 protein: CASSVASGRVYEQYF. The CDR3 DNA reads TGTGCCAGCAGCGTAGCTAGCGGGAGAGTCTACGAGCAGTACTTC. This chain joins TRBV9 and TRBJ2-7; TRBD2 matches 10 bases. The CDR3 spans 15 residues. Trimming cost V 0 bases and J 3 bases; bases outside gene matches: 3. Per germline, CDR1 SGDLS and CDR2 YYNGEE. Full variable domain (remainder filled in from reference TRBV9 and TRBJ2-7): DSGVTQTPKHLITATGQRVTLRCSPRSGDLSVYWYQQSLDQGLQFLIQYYNGEERAKGNILERFSAQQFPDLHSELNLSSLELGDSALYFCASSVASGRVYEQYFGPGTRLTVT.

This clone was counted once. Here the CDR3 DNA reads TGTGCCAGCAGTTATTTAGCTAGCAATCAGCCCCAGCATTTT. Protein: CASSYLASNQPQHF. V gene TRBV6-2 or TRBV6-3 combines with J gene TRBJ1-5; D remains ambiguous. CDR1 MNHEY and CDR2 SVGEGT come from the germline V gene. This CDR3 has 14 amino acids. Trimming shortened V by 3 bases and J by 0 bases, and 6 bases separated the two germline ends.

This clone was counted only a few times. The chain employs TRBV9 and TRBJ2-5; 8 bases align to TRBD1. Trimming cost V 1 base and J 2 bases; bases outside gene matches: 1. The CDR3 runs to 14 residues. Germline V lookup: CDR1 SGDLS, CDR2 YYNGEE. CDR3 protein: CASSVRTGQETQYF. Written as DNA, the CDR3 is TGTGCCAGCAGCGTAAGGACAGGGCAAGAGACCCAGTACTTC. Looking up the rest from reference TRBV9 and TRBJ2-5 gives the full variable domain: DSGVTQTPKHLITATGQRVTLRCSPRSGDLSVYWYQQSLDQGLQFLIQYYNGEERAKGNILERFSAQQFPDLHSELNLSSLELGDSALYFCASSVRTGQETQYFGPGTRLLVL.

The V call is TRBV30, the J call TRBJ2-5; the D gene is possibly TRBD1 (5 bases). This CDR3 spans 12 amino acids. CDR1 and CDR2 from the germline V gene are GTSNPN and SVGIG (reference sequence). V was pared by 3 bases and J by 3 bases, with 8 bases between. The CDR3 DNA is TGTGCCTGGAGAAGGGGAAAAGAGACCCAGTACTTC. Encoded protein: CAWRRGKETQYF.

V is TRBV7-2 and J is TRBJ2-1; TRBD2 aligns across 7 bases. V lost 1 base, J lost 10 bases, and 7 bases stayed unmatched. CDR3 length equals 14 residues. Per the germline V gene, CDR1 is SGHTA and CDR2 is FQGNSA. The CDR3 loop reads CASSLGLSGIEQFF. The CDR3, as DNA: TGTGCCAGCAGCTTAGGCCTCAGCGGGATAGAGCAGTTCTTC.

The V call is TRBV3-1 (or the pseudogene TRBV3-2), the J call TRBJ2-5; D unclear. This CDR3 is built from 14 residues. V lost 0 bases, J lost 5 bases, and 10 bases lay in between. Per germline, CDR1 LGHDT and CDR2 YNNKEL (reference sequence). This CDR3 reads CASSQDREDETQYF. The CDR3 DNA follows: TGTGCCAGCAGCCAAGATCGCGAGGATGAGACCCAGTACTTC.

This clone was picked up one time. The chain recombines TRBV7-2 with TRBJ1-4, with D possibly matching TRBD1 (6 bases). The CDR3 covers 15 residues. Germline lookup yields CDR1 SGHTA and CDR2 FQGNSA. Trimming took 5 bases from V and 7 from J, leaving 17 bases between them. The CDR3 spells CASSVTGTKGEKLFF. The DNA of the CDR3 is TGTGCCAGCAGCGTTACCGGGACAAAGGGTGAAAAACTGTTTTTT.

The CDR3 sequence: CASSQDRASTDTQYF. CDR3 sequence (DNA): TGTGCCAGTAGTCAGGACAGGGCGAGCACAGATACGCAGTATTTT. This sequence joins TRBV19 and TRBJ2-3; 8 nucleotides agree with TRBD1. The CDR3 is made up of 15 amino acids. In germline, CDR1 is LNHDA, CDR2 SQIVND (reference sequence). The V gene end was trimmed by 5 bases and the J gene end by 0 bases; junction bases not matched to a gene: 4.

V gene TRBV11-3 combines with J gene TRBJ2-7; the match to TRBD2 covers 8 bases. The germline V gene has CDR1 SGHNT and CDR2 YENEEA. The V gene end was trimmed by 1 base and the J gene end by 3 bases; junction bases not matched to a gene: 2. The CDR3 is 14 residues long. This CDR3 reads CASSLGGTSYEQYF. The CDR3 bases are TGTGCCAGCAGCTTAGGGGGGACTAGCTACGAGCAGTACTTC.

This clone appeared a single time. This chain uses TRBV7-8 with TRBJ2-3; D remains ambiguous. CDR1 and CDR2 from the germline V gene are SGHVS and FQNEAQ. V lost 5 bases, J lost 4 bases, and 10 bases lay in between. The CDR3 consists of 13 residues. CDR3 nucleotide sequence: TGTGCCAGCAGCCGAGGCGGCGCAGATACGCAGTATTTT. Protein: CASSRGGADTQYF. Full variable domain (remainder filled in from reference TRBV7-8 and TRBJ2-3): GAGVSQSPRYKVAKRGQDVALRCDPISGHVSLFWYQQALGQGPEFLTYFQNEAQLDKSGLPSDRFFAERPEGSVSTLKIQRTQQEDSAVYLCASSRGGADTQYFGPGTRLTVL.

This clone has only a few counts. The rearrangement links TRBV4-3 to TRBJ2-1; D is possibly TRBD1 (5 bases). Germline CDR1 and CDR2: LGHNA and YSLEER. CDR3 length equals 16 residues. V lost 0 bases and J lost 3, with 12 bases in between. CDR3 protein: CASSQDIQGIYNEQFF. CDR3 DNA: TGCGCCAGCAGCCAAGATATCCAGGGAATCTACAATGAGCAGTTCTTC.

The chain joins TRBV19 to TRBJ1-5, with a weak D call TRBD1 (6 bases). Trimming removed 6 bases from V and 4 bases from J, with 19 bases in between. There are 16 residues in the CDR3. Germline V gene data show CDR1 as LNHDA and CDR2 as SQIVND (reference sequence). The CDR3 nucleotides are TGTGCCAGTAGCCGGACAGCCCCACCAGTTAATCAGCCCCAGCATTTT. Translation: CASSRTAPPVNQPQHF.

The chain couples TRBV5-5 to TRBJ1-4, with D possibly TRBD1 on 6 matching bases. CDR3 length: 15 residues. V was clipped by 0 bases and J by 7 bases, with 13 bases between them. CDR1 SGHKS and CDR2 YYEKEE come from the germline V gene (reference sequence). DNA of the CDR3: TGTGCCAGCAGCTTGGTGGCAGGGGCGGGTGAAAAACTGTTTTTT. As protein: CASSLVAGAGEKLFF.

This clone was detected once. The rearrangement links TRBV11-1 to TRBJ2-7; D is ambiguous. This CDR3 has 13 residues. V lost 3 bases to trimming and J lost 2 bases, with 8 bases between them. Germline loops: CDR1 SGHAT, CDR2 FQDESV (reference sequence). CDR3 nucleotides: TGTGCCAGCAGCTTGGAGTTTACCTACGAGCAGTACTTC. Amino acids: CASSLEFTYEQYF. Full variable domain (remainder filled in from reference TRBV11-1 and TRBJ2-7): EAEVAQSPRYKITEKSQAVAFWCDPISGHATLYWYRQILGQGPELLVQFQDESVVDDSQLPKDRFSAERLKGVDSTLKIQPAELGDSAMYLCASSLEFTYEQYFGPGTRLTVT.

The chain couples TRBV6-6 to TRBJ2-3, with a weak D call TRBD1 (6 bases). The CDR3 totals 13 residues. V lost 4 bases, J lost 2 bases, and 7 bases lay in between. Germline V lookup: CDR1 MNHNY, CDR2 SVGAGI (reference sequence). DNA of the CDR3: TGTGCCAGCAGTTGGACAGCCACAGATACGCAGTATTTT. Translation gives CASSWTATDTQYF.